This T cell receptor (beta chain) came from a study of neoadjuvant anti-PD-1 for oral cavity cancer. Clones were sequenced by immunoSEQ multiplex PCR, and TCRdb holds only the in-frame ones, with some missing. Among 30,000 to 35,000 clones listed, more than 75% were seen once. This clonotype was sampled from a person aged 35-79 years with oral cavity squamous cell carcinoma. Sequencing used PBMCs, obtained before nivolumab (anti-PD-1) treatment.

CDR3 sequence: CASSSETGAGNTIYF. CDR3 DNA: TGTGCCAGCAGTTCTGAGACAGGGGCTGGAAACACCATATATTTT. The chain combines TRBV6-5 with TRBJ1-3; 8 nucleotides agree with TRBD1. J gave up 2 bases and V 4 bases, and 4 bases lay outside the gene matches. The germline CDR1 and CDR2 sequences are MNHEY and SVGAGI. This CDR3 has 15 amino acids.